These 5 T cell receptor beta chains originate from one sample sequenced in a study of human T cells and chemical hapten exposure. Indicated time point: patch test 3, about 24 weeks after DPC sensitization. Treatment described: therapeutic diphenylcyclopropenone sensitization with weekly scalp DPC. TCRdb re-derived calls from the RACE reads in MiXCR, one entry per CDR3 protein. This table holds approximately 160,000 distinct CDR3 sequences, 25% to 30% found once. The sample was whole blood, taken in connection with sensitization to the hapten diphenylcyclopropenone (DPC). The receptors were sampled from a young woman with alopecia areata. Some clones in this sample may be carry-over from other donors' samples.

The chain uses TRBV19 and TRBJ2-1, with D unclear. Between the trimmed V and J ends, which lost 3 bases and 2 bases, there was a span of 11 bases. Germline V gene data show CDR1 as LNHDA and CDR2 as SQIVND (reference sequence). This CDR3 region has 15 residues. The DNA of the CDR3 is TGTGCCAGTAGTATGAGCTTTCGGCCCTACAATGAGCAGTTCTTC. It codes for CASSMSFRPYNEQFF.

The chain couples TRBV6-1 to TRBJ1-1; TRBD1 is a possible D gene (6 bases). Trimming cost V 6 bases and J 2 bases, with 19 bases left between them. Germline CDR1 reads MNHNS; CDR2 reads SASEGT. The CDR3 is 16 amino acids. The CDR3 is CASRKTGLKGNTEAFF. The DNA of the CDR3 is TGTGCCAGCAGAAAGACAGGACTTAAGGGCAACACTGAAGCTTTCTTT.

In its sample, this clonotype was seen once. This rearrangement joins TRBV12-3 or TRBV12-4 to TRBJ2-7; no reliable D call. This CDR3 is 12 amino acids long. V was shortened by 6 bases and J by 7 bases, with 13 bases between the two germline ends. The CDR3 coding sequence is TGTGCCAGCAGACCATTCAATGGGGAGCAGTACTTC. The encoded protein is CASRPFNGEQYF.

CDR3 DNA: TGTGCCAGCAGCTTAGATTGGGCAACTGAAGCTTTCTTT. Translated: CASSLDWATEAFF. V gene TRBV7-2 combines with J gene TRBJ1-1; D is uncertain. Germline V CDR1 and CDR2: SGHTA, FQGNSA. The CDR3 consists of 13 residues. Trimming took 1 base from V and 5 from J, leaving 8 bases between them.

There are a few counts of this clonotype. V and J are TRBV5-1 and TRBJ1-1; D remains unclear. This CDR3 has 15 residues. Germline CDR1 SGHRS, CDR2 YFSETQ. V gave up 1 base and J gave up 4 bases, with 14 bases separating them. The CDR3 region is CASSLLPFKATEAFF. The CDR3 DNA is TGCGCCAGCAGCTTGCTACCCTTTAAGGCCACTGAAGCTTTCTTT. The entire variable domain, with the rest obtained from reference TRBV5-1 and TRBJ1-1, is as follows: KAGVTQTPRYLIKTRGQQVTLSCSPISGHRSVSWYQQTPGQGLQFLFEYFSETQRNKGNFPGRFSGRQFSNSRSEMNVSTLELGDSALYLCASSLLPFKATEAFFGQGTRLTVV.